This paragraph covers one T cell receptor beta chain sequence. In the original processing: Reference gene primers were amplified, and this amplification served to estimate nucleated cell counts. Libraries were prepared by immunoSEQ multiplex PCR; TCRdb keeps only in-frame clonotypes and omits some of them. That table gives V, J and clone size, and the DNA gave D and trimming. The sample carries some 130,000 clones, about 87% recorded once. Per germline, CDR1 WSHSY and CDR2 SAAADI. Trimming cost V 8 bases and J 8 bases, with 18 bases left between them. This CDR3 has 14 residues. The data originate from a study of blood T cell repertoires in COVID-19. Across the study: Specimens from acute and convalescent COVID-19 originated in the United States, Italy and Spain. In each case, the material was cDNA or gDNA derived from T cells, B-cell-depleted T cells, or PBMCs.

This receptor was taken from a man aged 50 to 59 with acute or convalescent COVID-19. What was sequenced was peripheral blood. This sequence joins TRBV10-2 and TRBJ1-4; a weak D match, TRBD1 (5 bases). In nucleotides, the CDR3 is TGCGCCAGCGCAACACCCCAGGGAGGGGAAAAACTGTTTTTT. Translated, it gives CASATPQGGEKLFF.